The sequence of this T cell receptor beta chain was determined in a study of T-cell memory formation after mild COVID-19. This CDR3 spans 16 amino acids. Germline V CDR1 and CDR2: SGHRS, YFSETQ. The germline V and J ends were trimmed by 0 bases and 1 base, with 10 bases remaining between them. Sample barcodes and UMIs were carried by the TCR alpha and TCR beta cDNA libraries that 5'RACE generated with constant-segment primers. MiXCR, applied by TCRdb to the 5' RACE reads, yields one record per CDR3 protein. Among about 470,000 distinct CDR3 sequences listed, roughly 25% were seen once. The clonotype was recovered from an adult woman who had mild COVID-19 (a few samples of this study predate the infection). Cell type and time point are not known. The sample taken for sequencing was PBMCs or a T cell subset sorted from them (not recorded which). The chain carries TRBV5-1 and TRBJ2-2; D is ambiguous. CDR3 amino acids: CASSLGHRQNTGELFF. The CDR3 coding sequence is TGCGCCAGCAGCTTGGGCCATAGACAGAACACCGGGGAGCTGTTTTTT.